Presented here are 14 T cell receptor beta chains from one specimen sequenced in a study of cytomegalovirus exposure and HLA in healthy donors. 13 Jbeta primers and 60 Vbeta primers were used for the PCR. Sequenced by immunoSEQ multiplex PCR; TCRdb stores in-frame clones only, minus some. Altogether under 200,000 clones are present, about 77% being singletons, with the ten largest covering around 2.5%. Sequenced sample: PBMCs. The receptors stem from a man aged 60 to 75 in good health and CMV-seronegative.

J is TRBJ1-1 and V is TRBV10-1; weak D call: TRBD1 (5 bases). Deletions cut 5 bases from V and 5 bases from J, with 12 bases between. The CDR3 is made up of 13 amino acids. CDR1 is WNHNN and CDR2 is SYGVQD in the germline V gene (reference sequence). CDR3 sequence reads: CASSRDGGTEAFF. CDR3 sequence (DNA): TGCGCCAGCAGTAGGGACGGAGGGACTGAAGCTTTCTTT.

V gene TRBV28 combines with J gene TRBJ2-7, with a weak D call TRBD2 (5 bases). Between the trimmed V and J ends, which lost 5 bases and 0 bases, there was a span of 11 bases. The germline gives CDR1 MDHEN, CDR2 SYDVKM. The CDR3 length is 14 residues. The CDR3 reads CASSRTGISYEQYF. CDR3 in DNA: TGTGCCAGCAGTCGGACTGGGATCTCCTACGAGCAGTACTTC.

This clone was seen a few times. The rearrangement links TRBV6-5 to TRBJ1-1, with D possibly TRBD1 on 5 matching bases. V dropped 5 bases and J dropped 1 base, with 8 bases sitting between them. Germline loops: CDR1 MNHEY, CDR2 SVGAGI. This CDR3 spans 13 amino acids. CDR3 region: CASSDRRNTEAFF. The DNA for the CDR3 is TGTGCCAGCAGTGACAGAAGGAACACTGAAGCTTTCTTT.

This chain links TRBV6-5 with TRBJ2-7; 8 bases are shared with TRBD2. V shed 5 bases, J shed 2 bases, and the junction held 8 bases outside the gene matches. Germline assignment: CDR1 MNHEY and CDR2 SVGAGI. There are 15 residues in the CDR3. In DNA, the CDR3 is TGTGCCAGCAGTAATTGGCGGGGGGTCACCTACGAGCAGTACTTC. It is translated as CASSNWRGVTYEQYF.

This rearrangement joins TRBV2 to TRBJ1-3; no clear D gene. Deletions cut 8 bases from V and 3 bases from J, with 14 bases between. Germline V gives CDR1 SNHLY, CDR2 FYNNEI. The CDR3 consists of 14 residues. DNA of the CDR3: TGTGCCAGCCTATCGAGAAGAAGTGGAAACACCATATATTTT. This sequence encodes CASLSRRSGNTIYF.

The chain employs TRBV10-3 and TRBJ1-2, with 9 bases aligning to TRBD1. This CDR3 spans 16 amino acids. The trim removed 4 bases at V and 8 bases at J, leaving 14 bases unmatched. Germline V gene sequence: CDR1 ENHRY, CDR2 SYGVKD. CDR3 DNA sequence: TGTGCCATCAGTGCGACAGGGGGTGGTGGGACCTCGGGCTACACCTTC. As protein: CAISATGGGGTSGYTF.

The chain links TRBV11-2 to TRBJ2-2; TRBD2 aligns across 7 bases. Germline V CDR1 and CDR2: SGHAT, FQNNGV. J was trimmed by 4 bases and V by 1 base; bases with no gene match: 3. This CDR3 is built from 15 residues. DNA for the CDR3: TGTGCCAGCAGCTTAGGGCTAGCGGTCACCGGGGAGCTGTTTTTT. Its translation: CASSLGLAVTGELFF.

The J gene is TRBJ2-3, the V gene TRBV15, with TRBD1 as a possible D gene (8 bases). V lost 7 bases and J lost 4, with 24 bases in between. The CDR3 extends over 17 amino acids. Germline V CDR1 and CDR2: LNHNV, YYDKDF (reference sequence). The CDR3 loop reads CATTGGAGGGVADTQYF. CDR3 nucleotides: TGTGCCACCACAGGGGGGGCAGGGGGCGGGGTGGCAGATACGCAGTATTTT.

This clone was seen a single time. The chain uses TRBV7-9 and TRBJ2-3, with 11 nucleotides matching TRBD2. Germline-derived CDR1 and CDR2 are SEHNR and FQNEAQ (reference sequence). V lost 1 base to trimming and J lost 2 bases; unmatched junction nucleotides: 5. This CDR3 spans 17 amino acids. The CDR3 DNA reads TGTGCCAGCAGCTTAGGCCTAGCGGGAGGCAACACAGATACGCAGTATTTT. This codes for CASSLGLAGGNTDTQYF.

This clone is a singleton in its sample. V is TRBV29-1 and J is TRBJ2-1, with 13 positions matching TRBD2. The CDR3 is 14 residues long. Per the germline V gene, CDR1 is SQVTM and CDR2 is ANQGSEA. Germline trimming cut 7 bases from V and 6 bases from J; bases unmatched to any gene: 6. CDR3 coding DNA: TGCAGCGCCGCCGGGACTAGCGGGGCCAATGAGCAGTTCTTC. Its protein product is CSAAGTSGANEQFF.

V usage is TRBV6-1 and J usage is TRBJ1-2; D not certain. V was trimmed by 5 bases and J by 4 bases, leaving 17 bases between them. The germline V gene encodes CDR1 MNHNS and CDR2 SASEGT. The CDR3 extends over 15 amino acids. This chain's CDR3 is CASSRPGTTTYGYTF. In nucleotides, the CDR3 is TGTGCCAGCAGTAGACCGGGAACAACGACCTATGGCTACACCTTC.

In its sample, this clone was seen a few times. The chain recombines TRBV2 with TRBJ1-5, with TRBD1 matching 8 bases. The CDR3 is 15 residues long. CDR1 and CDR2 (germline): SNHLY, FYNNEI. V shed 6 bases, J shed 2 bases, and the junction held 6 bases outside the gene matches. CDR3 loop: CASRDREEGNQPQHF. The DNA for the CDR3 is TGTGCCAGCAGGGACAGGGAGGAAGGCAATCAGCCCCAGCATTTT.

The DNA for the CDR3 is TGTGCCAGCAGTGAGGACAGGGGAGTTGGCTACACCTTC. Protein sequence: CASSEDRGVGYTF. The V call is TRBV6-5, the J call TRBJ1-2; 9 bases match TRBD1. The length of the CDR3 is 13 residues. Germline V gene data show CDR1 as MNHEY and CDR2 as SVGAGI. V was clipped by 5 bases and J by 7 bases; unmatched bases: 5.

This chain connects TRBV19 to TRBJ1-5, with D possibly matching TRBD1 (6 bases). Germline V CDR1 and CDR2: LNHDA, SQIVND (reference sequence). Between the trimmed V and J ends, which lost 9 bases and 0 bases, there was a span of 18 bases. The CDR3 is 16 residues long. The CDR3 is CASHSGAYYSNQPQHF. The DNA of the CDR3 is TGTGCCAGCCACTCAGGGGCATACTATAGCAATCAGCCCCAGCATTTT.